The 13 T cell receptor beta chains below were found in one sample sequenced in a study of blood T cell repertoires in COVID-19. Assay used: immunoSEQ multiplex PCR; TCRdb lists only in-frame clones, some missing. There are 250,000 to 300,000 clones in the sample; about 86% occur only once, and under 2.5% lies in the top ten. The specimen was peripheral blood. The receptor source for this set is a man aged 25-45 years with active or convalescent COVID-19.

The chain employs TRBV7-8 and TRBJ2-5, with D possibly being TRBD2 (6 bases). This CDR3 is 14 amino acids long. The germline gives CDR1 SGHVS, CDR2 FQNEAQ. Trimming shortened V by 5 bases and J by 4 bases, and 14 bases separated the two germline ends. In nucleotides, the CDR3 is TGTGCCAGCAGCCGGCTAGCGCCCGGAGAGACCCAGTACTTC. Translated: CASSRLAPGETQYF.

This clone has only one observation. J is TRBJ1-4 and V is TRBV5-4; D remains ambiguous. This CDR3 spans 13 amino acids. V was clipped by 1 base and J by 5 bases, with 6 bases between them. The germline V gene encodes CDR1 SGHNT and CDR2 YYREEE (reference sequence). The DNA of the CDR3 is TGTGCCAGCAGCTTGTACGGGAATGAAAAACTGTTTTTT. Amino acids: CASSLYGNEKLFF.

The genes are TRBV18 and TRBJ2-7, with TRBD1 matching 9 bases. Germline CDR1 KGHSH, CDR2 LQKENI. J was trimmed by 3 bases and V by 6 bases; bases with no gene match: 3. This CDR3 has 13 residues. CDR3 in DNA: TGTGCCAGCTCCGGGGACAGGGACTACGAGCAGTACTTC. It encodes CASSGDRDYEQYF.

The V and J genes are TRBV7-3 and TRBJ2-2; possibly TRBD1 for D (5 bases). This CDR3 is 14 amino acids long. From germline, CDR1 is SGHTA and CDR2 FQGTGA. Trimming took 5 bases from V and 6 from J, leaving 13 bases between them. CDR3 sequence reads: CASSPPGASGELFF. The CDR3 bases are TGTGCCAGCAGCCCTCCTGGGGCATCCGGGGAGCTGTTTTTT.

The chain links TRBV6-5 to TRBJ2-7; TRBD1 matches 7 bases. Looked up from germline, CDR1 is MNHEY and CDR2 is SVGAGI. With V trimmed by 7 bases and J by 7 bases, 13 bases remained unmatched. The CDR3 contains 14 residues. The CDR3 bases are TGTGCCAGCACCCTGGGACAGAGGGTGAGGGAGCAGTACTTC. Encoded protein: CASTLGQRVREQYF.

The chain combines TRBV29-1 with TRBJ2-2; the match to TRBD2 covers 8 bases. The CDR3 is 14 residues long. Trimming cost V 7 bases and J 1 base; bases outside gene matches: 5. Germline CDR1 SQVTM, CDR2 ANQGSEA. CDR3: CSAGSGGNTGELFF. The CDR3 DNA follows: TGCAGCGCGGGGAGCGGGGGGAACACCGGGGAGCTGTTTTTT.

This clone appeared a single time. The rearrangement joins TRBV24-1 to TRBJ2-1, with D perhaps matching TRBD1 (6 bases). V was pared by 4 bases and J by 0 bases, with 12 bases between. The CDR3 sequence is 16 residues long. CDR1 and CDR2 (germline): KGHDR, SFDVKD. This chain's CDR3 is CATSESRGSSYNEQFF. DNA of the CDR3: TGTGCCACCAGTGAGTCCAGGGGTAGCTCCTACAATGAGCAGTTCTTC.

This rearrangement joins TRBV29-1 to TRBJ2-1; TRBD1 matches 10 bases. CDR3 length equals 14 residues. V trimming: 6 bases; J trimming: 9 bases; junction bases outside the gene matches: 11. CDR1 SQVTM and CDR2 ANQGSEA come from the germline V gene. The CDR3 DNA is TGCAGCGTCGAACGACAGGGGGCGATCAGTGAGCAGTTCTTC. This gives the protein CSVERQGAISEQFF.

The rearrangement uses TRBV12-3 or TRBV12-4 and TRBJ2-7, with a possible D match to TRBD2 (5 bases). This CDR3 contains 13 residues. V gave up 11 bases and J gave up 2 bases, with 16 bases separating them. CDR3 region: CAAAEAATYEQYF. The CDR3 region has the DNA TGTGCCGCGGCAGAAGCGGCGACCTACGAGCAGTACTTC.

The chain has TRBV9 and TRBJ1-2; D is unresolved. This CDR3 comprises 11 residues. The V end lost 10 bases, the J end lost 2 bases, and 9 bases lay between the germline ends. Germline CDR1 SGDLS, CDR2 YYNGEE. The CDR3 loop reads CAPRENYGYTF. CDR3 coding DNA: TGTGCCCCACGGGAGAACTATGGCTACACCTTC.

The J gene is TRBJ1-1, the V gene TRBV19, with D uncertain. CDR3 length: 13 amino acids. The V end lost 6 bases, the J end lost 1 base, and 9 bases lay between the germline ends. Germline assignment: CDR1 LNHDA and CDR2 SQIVND (reference sequence). This CDR3 reads CASSTQRNTEAFF. Written as DNA, the CDR3 is TGTGCCAGTAGCACGCAGCGGAACACTGAAGCTTTCTTT.

The V call is TRBV7-3, the J call TRBJ2-2; weak D call: TRBD1 (6 bases). CDR1 SGHTA and CDR2 FQGTGA come from the germline V gene. The V end lost 5 bases, the J end lost 3 bases, and 13 bases lay between the germline ends. This CDR3 is 15 amino acids long. The CDR3, as DNA: TGTGCCAGCAGCCCCGACAGGATAGACACCGGGGAGCTGTTTTTT. Translated: CASSPDRIDTGELFF.

The chain uses TRBV3-1 (or the pseudogene TRBV3-2) and TRBJ2-3; possibly TRBD2 for D (6 bases). Germline CDR1 reads LGHDT; CDR2 reads YNNKEL (reference sequence). V shed 4 bases and J shed 0 bases, with 17 bases lying between them. There are 17 residues in the CDR3. Here the CDR3 reads CASSPSRRGPSTDTQYF. The CDR3 coding sequence is TGTGCCAGCAGCCCCTCGCGGCGGGGACCAAGCACAGATACGCAGTATTTT.